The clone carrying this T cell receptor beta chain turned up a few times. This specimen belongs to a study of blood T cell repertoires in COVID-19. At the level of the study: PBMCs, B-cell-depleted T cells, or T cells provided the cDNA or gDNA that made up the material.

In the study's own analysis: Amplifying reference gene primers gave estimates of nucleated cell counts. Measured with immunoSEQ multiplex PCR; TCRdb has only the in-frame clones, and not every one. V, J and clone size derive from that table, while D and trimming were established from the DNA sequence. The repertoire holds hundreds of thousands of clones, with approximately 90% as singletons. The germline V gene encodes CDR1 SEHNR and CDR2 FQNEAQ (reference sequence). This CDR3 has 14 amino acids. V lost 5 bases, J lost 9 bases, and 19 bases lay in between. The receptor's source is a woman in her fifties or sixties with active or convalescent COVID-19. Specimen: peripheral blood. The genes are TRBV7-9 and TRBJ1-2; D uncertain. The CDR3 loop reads CASSPSGRPGSYTF. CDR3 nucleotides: TGTGCCAGCAGCCCCAGCGGGCGGCCTGGGAGCTACACCTTC. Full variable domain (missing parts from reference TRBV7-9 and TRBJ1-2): DTGVSQNPRHKITKRGQNVTFRCDPISEHNRLYWYRQTLGQGPEFLTYFQNEAQLEKSRLLSDRFSAERPKGSFSTLEIQRTEQGDSAMYLCASSPSGRPGSYTFGSGTRLTVV.